This TCR beta chain appears in the sequencing data of a study of blood T cell repertoires in COVID-19 (TCRdb year 2020). Describing the broader study: Samples covering the acute and convalescent phases of COVID-19 were provided by collaborators in the United States, Italy and Spain. A freely available public database, intended as a resource for researchers studying the immune response to SARS-CoV-2, is where the repertoires were released. The prospective study material was composed of cDNA or gDNA derived from T cells, B-cell-depleted T cells, or PBMCs. Nearly every sample came with metadata listing a de-identified subject ID, COVID-19 status, age in years and sex. The dataset comprised deeply sampled blood TCRbeta repertoires from subjects exposed to, actively infected with, or recovered from COVID-19. Where HLA class I and class II types were available, the types were taken from metadata supplied by the sample provider, not from assay-based typing. The samples were drawn from the first 160 participants of the ongoing ImmuneRACE study and from 950 to 1,500 subjects provided by 6 global collaborators. General study outcomes and caveats: The quantity of clinical and demographic metadata differed by source and by participant and was supplied without curation.

In Seattle, one collaborating source enrolled patients while the infection was active and tracked those patients longitudinally over the course of disease. Collaborating institutions collected whole blood in K2EDTA tubes following their own protocols. For TCRbeta analysis, collaborators shipped samples in one of three forms: frozen whole blood, isolated PBMCs, or DNA extracted from either of those sample types. There are 16 amino acids in the CDR3, from cysteine to phenylalanine inclusive. CDR3 DNA is the only sequence kept; it has 48 bases, read in frame from the first base. V ends up 6 bases short and J 0 bases short, with an unmatched junction base count of 9. Based on the germline V gene, the CDR1 and CDR2 sequences are SGHVS and FQNEAQ. For this clone: The clone's antigen remains unknown. No per-base quality is available; no much larger clone lies one base away.

TCRbeta CDR3 regions were amplified from genomic DNA using the immunoSEQ Assay, a bias-controlled multiplex PCR. The paper's data handling went like this. Within the assay, amplification of reference gene primers was used to estimate how many nucleated cells each sample contained. To quantify the absolute abundance of each unique TCRbeta CDR3 rearrangement, sequence reads were collapsed and filtered. For each sample, productive Simpson clonality was calculated by taking the square root of Simpson's diversity index across productive rearrangements. As stored in TCRdb, this immuneACCESS dataset retains in-frame rearrangements with V and J assigned. A fraction of the clones does not appear; measured against another copy, unresolved V genes explain less than half of the discrepancy, and the remainder lacks a known reason. That table furnishes V, J and clone size, whereas the DNA furnished D and trimming. Present in this sample are about 38,000 clones, 87% of which were seen just once. Approximately 4.5% of the sample belongs to the ten largest clones.

Sequenced material: peripheral blood. The receptor's source is a man in his fifties or sixties with COVID-19, enrolled during active disease. The receptor chain draws on TRBV7-8 and TRBJ2-3, with 7 bases aligning to TRBD1. The CDR3 region reads CASRRLRDSSTDTQYF. The DNA reads as follows: TGTGCCAGCAGACGACTCAGGGACAGCAGCACAGATACGCAGTATTTT.